The 9 T cell receptor beta chains reported below all come from one sample, sequenced in a study of T cells after yellow fever vaccination. MiXCR, applied by TCRdb to the 5' RACE reads, yields one record per CDR3 protein. The sample has 300,000 or so distinct CDR3 sequences, 10% to 15% seen once. Specimen: CD4+ T cells sorted from PBMCs, collected 45 days after the yellow fever booster vaccination. The receptors stem from a man aged 25 to 40 who received the YFV17D yellow fever vaccine.

The chain uses TRBV7-2 and TRBJ2-5; D assignment may be TRBD1 or TRBD2 (6 bases each). Trimming pared 8 bases from V and 5 bases from J, leaving 12 bases between. This CDR3 contains 12 residues. Looked up from germline, CDR1 is SGHTA and CDR2 is FQGNSA. The CDR3 reads CASSRGRETQYF. The DNA for the CDR3 is TGTGCCAGCTCTCGGGGGCGCGAGACCCAGTACTTC.

This clonotype was seen a handful of times. V is TRBV10-2 and J is TRBJ2-3; tentatively, D is TRBD2 (6 bases). V was clipped by 7 bases and J by 6 bases, with 14 bases between them. The CDR3 consists of 13 residues. CDR1 is WSHSY, CDR2 SAAADI, per germline. The CDR3 coding sequence is TGCGCCAGCACCCCACTAGCTTTCGATACGCAGTATTTT. Translation: CASTPLAFDTQYF.

This chain links TRBV4-3 with TRBJ2-1; the D is unclear. CDR1 is LGHNA and CDR2 is YSLEER in the germline V gene. Trimming stripped 1 base from V and 10 bases from J, with 20 bases between. The length of the CDR3 is 16 residues. The CDR3, as DNA: TGCGCCAGCAGCCAAGTATTGACTGCCATCCCGCGGGAGCAGTTCTTC. Residues: CASSQVLTAIPREQFF.

The V gene is TRBV20-1, the J gene TRBJ2-1; 8 nucleotides align to TRBD2. The CDR3 has 15 amino acids. CDR1 and CDR2 from the germline V gene are DFQATT and SNEGSKA (reference sequence). The junction had 5 bases not matched to a gene; V was cut back by 2 bases and J by 2 bases. The DNA of the CDR3 is TGCAGTGCTAGAAAAAGCGGGAGCGCCTACAATGAGCAGTTCTTC. Its translation: CSARKSGSAYNEQFF.

This clonotype was seen more than once but under ten times. The CDR3 loop is CASSLSLGSANTRFF. The CDR3 bases are TGCGCCAGCAGCCTCTCACTAGGTTCAGCCAACACCCGGTTCTTC. This sequence joins TRBV5-1 and TRBJ2-1; TRBD2 might be the D (5 bases). The CDR3 contains 15 residues. With 4 bases removed from V and 15 bases from J, the gap between germline ends came to 26 bases. Germline V gene lookup returns CDR1 SGHRS and CDR2 YFSETQ.

The chain couples TRBV27 to TRBJ2-7; TRBD1 might be the D (5 bases). The CDR3 spans 9 residues. Germline CDR1 MNHEY, CDR2 SMNVEV (reference sequence). Here the CDR3 DNA reads TGTGCCAGCAGTTTGAAGCAGGGCGTC. Protein product: CASSLKQGV.

This clonotype was observed a handful of times. The chain employs TRBV28 and TRBJ2-5; no clear D. V dropped 5 bases and J dropped 5 bases, with 9 bases sitting between them. This CDR3 spans 12 amino acids. The germline V gene has CDR1 MDHEN and CDR2 SYDVKM. The CDR3: CASSPIHETQYF. The CDR3 coding sequence is TGTGCCAGCAGTCCAATCCATGAGACCCAGTACTTC. The full variable domain, rest sourced from reference TRBV28 and TRBJ2-5, is DVKVTQSSRYLVKRTGEKVFLECVQDMDHENMFWYRQDPGLGLRLIYFSYDVKMKEKGDIPEGYSVSREKKERFSLILESASTNQTSMYLCASSPIHETQYFGPGTRLLVL.

This clonotype appeared a few times. This chain uses TRBV29-1 with TRBJ2-5, with 10 bases matching TRBD1. The CDR3 has 13 residues. Losses at the gene ends were 6 bases for V and 5 bases for J; bases not matched to a gene: 6. Germline lookup yields CDR1 SQVTM and CDR2 ANQGSEA. CDR3 in DNA: TGCAGCGTCGTGGACAGGGGGACCGAGACCCAGTACTTC. It encodes CSVVDRGTETQYF.

This chain's CDR3 is CASSSPGHAVEKLFF. In DNA, the CDR3 is TGCGCCAGCAGTAGCCCGGGACATGCCGTTGAAAAACTGTTTTTT. The rearrangement joins TRBV4-3 to TRBJ1-4; D may be TRBD1 (6 bases). There are 15 residues in the CDR3. V was clipped by 6 bases and J by 7 bases, with 18 bases between them. From germline, CDR1 is LGHNA and CDR2 YSLEER.